The 23 T cell receptor beta chains given below trace back to one sample, sequenced in a study of response to subunit inactivated influenza vaccine. TCRdb reprocessed the RT-PCR reads via MiXCR and lists one record per CDR3 protein. Seen here are 530,000 or so distinct CDR3 sequences, around 15% observed once, and the top ten hold around 10%. Sample: PBMCs from blood, taken 12 days after vaccination. These receptors were collected from a man aged 45-65 years who received an inactivated influenza vaccine.

The chain has TRBV20-1 and TRBJ2-7; D possibly matches TRBD1 or TRBD2 (5 bases each). In germline, CDR1 is DFQATT, CDR2 SNEGSKA (reference sequence). V lost 0 bases, J lost 1 base, and 22 bases lay in between. The CDR3 sequence is 18 residues long. The CDR3 coding sequence is TGCAGTGCTAGAGAGAGTGTCGGGACCCCAATCCTATCCTACGAGCAGTACTTC. Encoded protein: CSARESVGTPILSYEQYF.

The J gene is TRBJ1-4, the V gene TRBV20-1; D unclear. From germline, CDR1 is DFQATT and CDR2 SNEGSKA (reference sequence). CDR3 length: 14 amino acids. Trimming removed 3 bases at V and 5 bases at J, with 13 bases between. In nucleotides, the CDR3 is TGCAGTGCTAGGTGGGCAGCAAACAATGAAAAACTGTTTTTT. Protein product: CSARWAANNEKLFF.

The chain links TRBV4-3 to TRBJ2-7, with 8 bases matching TRBD2. Germline V gene data show CDR1 as LGHNA and CDR2 as YSLEER. Germline trimming cut 4 bases from V and 1 base from J; bases unmatched to any gene: 9. This CDR3 spans 16 amino acids. As DNA, the CDR3 is TGCGCCAGCAGCCTCCACTGGACTAGCAATTCCTACGAGCAGTACTTC. Its translation is CASSLHWTSNSYEQYF.

This clonotype has a count of ten or more. The chain employs TRBV12-3 or TRBV12-4 and TRBJ1-5; D might be TRBD1 (5 bases). The V end was cut by 6 bases, the J end by 6 bases, with 12 bases between. The CDR3 has 13 amino acids. CDR3 in amino acids: CASRARGGQPQHF. For the CDR3, the DNA is TGTGCCAGCAGAGCACGGGGGGGTCAGCCCCAGCATTTT.

This clonotype was detected many times. The rearrangement joins TRBV27 to TRBJ1-2, with TRBD1 matching 9 bases. This CDR3 spans 14 amino acids. CDR1 MNHEY and CDR2 SMNVEV come from the germline V gene (reference sequence). The V gene end was trimmed by 1 base and the J gene end by 7 bases; junction bases not matched to a gene: 4. This chain's CDR3 is CASSLLGTGFGYTF. The CDR3 DNA reads as TGTGCCAGCAGTTTATTGGGGACAGGGTTTGGCTACACCTTC.

The J gene is TRBJ2-3, the V gene TRBV27; the match to TRBD2 covers 7 bases. Unmatched junction bases numbered 7, after V lost 3 bases and J lost 4 bases. Germline-derived CDR1 and CDR2 are MNHEY and SMNVEV (reference sequence). The CDR3 is 15 amino acids. CDR3 region: CASSFWTSQADTQYF. The CDR3 DNA reads TGTGCCAGCAGTTTTTGGACTAGTCAGGCAGATACGCAGTATTTT.

The sample holds a few counts of this clonotype. J is TRBJ2-7 and V is TRBV2; 7 positions match TRBD1. The junction had 8 bases not matched to a gene; V was cut back by 3 bases and J by 0 bases. CDR3 size: 16 residues. The germline gives CDR1 SNHLY, CDR2 FYNNEI. CDR3: CASSEATGFSSYEQYF. The CDR3 coding sequence is TGTGCCAGCAGTGAGGCGACAGGGTTCTCCTCCTACGAGCAGTACTTC.

The V gene is TRBV7-3, the J gene TRBJ2-1; tentative D call: TRBD2 (6 bases). This CDR3 has 17 amino acids. Trimming removed 4 bases at V and 2 bases at J, with 18 bases between. CDR1 is SGHTA, CDR2 FQGTGA, per germline. CDR3 region: CASSSPTSWRAYNEQFF. DNA of the CDR3: TGTGCCAGCAGCTCCCCCACTAGCTGGAGGGCCTACAATGAGCAGTTCTTC.

This clonotype was seen more than once but under ten times. The chain is built from TRBV5-1 and TRBJ2-7; D remains unclear. Trimming left V 0 bases short and J 3 bases short, with 10 bases between. Germline V CDR1 and CDR2: SGHRS, YFSETQ. The CDR3 contains 14 residues. CDR3 DNA sequence: TGCGCCAGCAGCTTGGCCAGCAAGGTCTACGAGCAGTACTTC. Protein sequence: CASSLASKVYEQYF.

This chain connects TRBV27 to TRBJ2-1; 11 bases are a match to TRBD1. Germline V gene data show CDR1 as MNHEY and CDR2 as SMNVEV (reference sequence). The CDR3 covers 15 residues. The V segment lost 5 bases and the J segment 3 bases; nucleotides outside the gene matches: 3. CDR3 protein: CASSGGTGGYNEQFF. DNA for the CDR3: TGTGCCAGCAGTGGCGGGACAGGGGGCTACAATGAGCAGTTCTTC.

The chain is built from TRBV7-3 and TRBJ2-2; 7 nucleotides agree with TRBD2. There are 18 residues in the CDR3. With 1 base clipped from V and 6 bases from J, the junction kept 14 bases outside the gene matches. Germline V gene sequence: CDR1 SGHTA, CDR2 FQGTGA. Here the CDR3 DNA reads TGTGCCAGCAGCTTAAGGGGGGAGCTAGCGGTTTTAGCCGGGGAGCTGTTTTTT. Its protein product is CASSLRGELAVLAGELFF. The full variable domain, with the rest looked up from reference TRBV7-3 and TRBJ2-2, is GAGVSQTPSNKVTEKGKYVELRCDPISGHTALYWYRQSLGQGPEFLIYFQGTGAADDSGLPNDRFFAVRPEGSVSTLKIQRTERGDSAVYLCASSLRGELAVLAGELFFGEGSRLTVL.

This clonotype was detected a few times. The rearrangement links TRBV28 to TRBJ1-1; D uncertain. The V and J ends lost 7 bases and 2 bases respectively, with 14 bases between them. The CDR3 spans 14 residues. Germline CDR1 MDHEN, CDR2 SYDVKM. The CDR3 region is CASNKWAVNTEAFF. As DNA, the CDR3 is TGTGCCAGCAATAAATGGGCGGTAAACACTGAAGCTTTCTTT.

This clonotype was picked up a small number of times. CDR3 loop: CASSQAGLALYNEQFF. Here the CDR3 DNA reads TGTGCCAGCAGCCAAGCTGGTCTAGCGTTGTACAATGAGCAGTTCTTC. V is TRBV4-2 and J is TRBJ2-1; possible D gene TRBD2, 6 bases. V was trimmed by 1 base and J by 4 bases, leaving 14 bases between them. This CDR3 comprises 16 residues. The germline CDR1 and CDR2 sequences are LGHNA and YNFKEQ.

In its sample, this clonotype was seen a few times. The chain links TRBV4-2 to TRBJ2-2; D is perhaps TRBD2 (5 bases). The CDR3 runs to 16 residues. CDR1 LGHNA and CDR2 YNFKEQ come from the germline V gene. The ends were cut back, 1 base at V and 6 bases at J, with 15 bases in the middle. CDR3 sequence (DNA): TGTGCCAGCAGCCAAGCGTACCGGGGAAACGCCGGGGAGCTGTTTTTT. Translating gives CASSQAYRGNAGELFF.

The sample holds many counts of this clonotype. The rearrangement links TRBV5-1 to TRBJ2-5; D possibly corresponds to TRBD2 (6 bases). The V and J ends lost 1 base and 0 bases respectively, with 13 bases between them. The CDR3 covers 16 residues. The germline CDR1 and CDR2 sequences are SGHRS and YFSETQ. CDR3 DNA: TGCGCCAGCAGCTTGTTCAGCGGCGGGGACCAAGAGACCCAGTACTTC. Its protein product is CASSLFSGGDQETQYF.

This clonotype was counted a few times. This chain uses TRBV11-2 with TRBJ2-1; unclear D gene. Trimming cost V 1 base and J 2 bases, with 15 bases left between them. The CDR3 is made up of 17 amino acids. Germline V gene data show CDR1 as SGHAT and CDR2 as FQNNGV. CDR3 DNA sequence: TGTGCCAGCAGCTTAGGAGGTTTTTGGTCCACCTACAATGAGCAGTTCTTC. Protein: CASSLGGFWSTYNEQFF.

This clonotype has more than one count but fewer than ten. The chain uses TRBV7-9 and TRBJ2-1, with 11 nucleotides matching TRBD2. From germline, CDR1 is SEHNR and CDR2 FQNEAQ (reference sequence). The CDR3 totals 16 residues. The V gene end was trimmed by 4 bases and the J gene end by 6 bases; junction bases not matched to a gene: 8. In nucleotides, the CDR3 is TGTGCCAGCAGCTCACTAGATGGACTAGCGGGCAATGAGCAGTTCTTC. Translating it yields CASSSLDGLAGNEQFF.

This clonotype was counted at least ten times. V gene TRBV29-1 combines with J gene TRBJ2-5; no clear D. The CDR3 consists of 11 residues. Germline CDR1 SQVTM, CDR2 ANQGSEA. V lost 5 bases to trimming and J lost 6 bases, with 10 bases between them. The CDR3 protein is CSVSNAKTQYF. The DNA of the CDR3 is TGCAGCGTTAGTAACGCGAAGACCCAGTACTTC. Together with reference TRBV29-1 and TRBJ2-5, the CDR3 gives the full variable domain: SAVISQKPSRDICQRGTSLTIQCQVDSQVTMMFWYRQQPGQSLTLIATANQGSEATYESGFVIDKFPISRPNLTFSTLTVSNMSPEDSSIYLCSVSNAKTQYFGPGTRLLVL.

This clonotype was observed a few times. CDR3 residues: CASSQDDGSSYEQYF. CDR3 bases: TGCGCCAGCAGCCAAGATGACGGGAGCTCCTACGAGCAGTACTTC. V usage is TRBV4-3 and J usage is TRBJ2-7, with D possibly matching TRBD2 (6 bases). The CDR3 loop spans 15 amino acids. Germline values: CDR1 LGHNA, CDR2 YSLEER. V dropped 0 bases and J dropped 0 bases, with 9 bases sitting between them.

This clonotype was detected many times. The rearrangement uses TRBV4-2 and TRBJ2-5; no clear D gene. Per the germline V gene, CDR1 is LGHNA and CDR2 is YNFKEQ. This CDR3 has 13 residues. With 0 bases removed from V and 2 bases from J, the gap between germline ends came to 4 bases. The CDR3, as DNA: TGTGCCAGCAGCCAAGATCGGCAAGAGACCCAGTACTTC. It is translated as CASSQDRQETQYF.

This clonotype was counted between two and nine times. The rearrangement joins TRBV20-1 to TRBJ2-5; the D gene is possibly TRBD2 (5 bases). Germline CDR1 reads DFQATT; CDR2 reads SNEGSKA (reference sequence). This CDR3 contains 12 residues. Trimming shortened V by 3 bases and J by 5 bases, and 10 bases separated the two germline ends. CDR3 amino acids: CSASRGFETQYF. The CDR3 nucleotides read TGCAGTGCTAGCCGAGGGTTCGAGACCCAGTACTTC.

This clonotype came up a few times. V gene TRBV20-1 combines with J gene TRBJ1-3; D is possibly TRBD1 (5 bases). CDR1 is DFQATT and CDR2 is SNEGSKA in the germline V gene (reference sequence). The CDR3 loop spans 16 amino acids. The V and J ends lost 0 bases and 2 bases respectively, with 14 bases between them. The CDR3 bases are TGCAGTGCTAGAGATCTAGGAGGGGTGACTGGAAACACCATATATTTT. This sequence encodes CSARDLGGVTGNTIYF.

V and J are TRBV4-1 and TRBJ1-2; 7 bases are a match to TRBD1. The CDR3 consists of 15 residues. Germline assignment: CDR1 MGHRA and CDR2 YSYEKL. V lost 4 bases, J lost 5 bases, and 10 bases stayed unmatched. The CDR3 loop reads CASSPPRQGGYGYTF. The CDR3 nucleotides are TGCGCCAGCAGCCCTCCCCGACAGGGCGGGTATGGCTACACCTTC.